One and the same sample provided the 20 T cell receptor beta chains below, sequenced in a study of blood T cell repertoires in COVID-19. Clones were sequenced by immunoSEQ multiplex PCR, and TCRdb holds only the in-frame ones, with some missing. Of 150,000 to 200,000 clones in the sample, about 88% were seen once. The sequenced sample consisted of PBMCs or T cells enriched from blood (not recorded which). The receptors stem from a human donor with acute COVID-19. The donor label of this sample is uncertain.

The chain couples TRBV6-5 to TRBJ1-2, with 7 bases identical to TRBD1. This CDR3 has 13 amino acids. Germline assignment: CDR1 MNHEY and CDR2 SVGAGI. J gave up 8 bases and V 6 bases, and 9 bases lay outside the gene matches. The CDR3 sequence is CASRPEGARGYTF. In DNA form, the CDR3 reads TGTGCCAGCAGGCCGGAGGGGGCGCGGGGCTACACCTTC.

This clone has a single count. The CDR3 reads CASSQGSSGGTQETQYF. In DNA form, the CDR3 reads TGTGCCAGCAGCCAAGGGTCTAGCGGGGGGACCCAAGAGACCCAGTACTTC. V is TRBV4-2 and J is TRBJ2-5; 11 bases line up with TRBD2. Trimming removed 1 base from V and 1 base from J; junction bases left unmatched: 5. This CDR3 spans 17 amino acids. The germline CDR1 and CDR2 sequences are LGHNA and YNFKEQ.

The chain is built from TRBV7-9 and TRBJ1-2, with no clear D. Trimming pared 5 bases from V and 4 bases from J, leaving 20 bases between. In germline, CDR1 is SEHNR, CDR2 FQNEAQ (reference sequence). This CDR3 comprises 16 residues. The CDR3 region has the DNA TGTGCCAGCAGCCCCACCCCCGGAGGTACAAGCTATGGCTACACCTTC. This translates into CASSPTPGGTSYGYTF.

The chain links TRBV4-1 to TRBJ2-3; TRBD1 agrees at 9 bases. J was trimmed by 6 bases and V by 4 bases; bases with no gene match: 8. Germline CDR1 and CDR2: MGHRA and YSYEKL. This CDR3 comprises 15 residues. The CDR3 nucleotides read TGCGCCAGCAGCCCATGGACAGGGGAGCGGGATACGCAGTATTTT. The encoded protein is CASSPWTGERDTQYF.

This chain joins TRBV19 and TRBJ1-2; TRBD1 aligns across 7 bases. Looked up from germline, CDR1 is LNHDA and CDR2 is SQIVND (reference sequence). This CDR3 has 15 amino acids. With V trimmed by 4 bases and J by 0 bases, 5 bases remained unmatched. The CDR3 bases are TGTGCCAGTAGTACCCGGGACAGCACTAACTATGGCTACACCTTC. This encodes CASSTRDSTNYGYTF. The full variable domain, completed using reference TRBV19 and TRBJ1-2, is DGGITQSPKYLFRKEGQNVTLSCEQNLNHDAMYWYRQDPGQGLRLIYYSQIVNDFQKGDIAEGYSVSREKKESFPLTVTSAQKNPTAFYLCASSTRDSTNYGYTFGSGTRLTVV.

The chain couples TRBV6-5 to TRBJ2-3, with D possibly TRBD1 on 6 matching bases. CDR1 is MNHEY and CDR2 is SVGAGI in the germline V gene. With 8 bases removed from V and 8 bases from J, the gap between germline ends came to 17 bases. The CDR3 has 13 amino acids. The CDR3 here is CASVKGVQGTQYF. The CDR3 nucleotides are TGTGCCAGCGTTAAGGGGGTGCAAGGTACGCAGTATTTT.

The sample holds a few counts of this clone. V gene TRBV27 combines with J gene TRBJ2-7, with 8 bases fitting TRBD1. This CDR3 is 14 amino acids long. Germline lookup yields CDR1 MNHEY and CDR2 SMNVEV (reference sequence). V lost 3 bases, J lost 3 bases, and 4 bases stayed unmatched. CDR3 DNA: TGTGCCAGCAGTTTCAGGGGGCAGGGCTACGAGCAGTACTTC. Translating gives CASSFRGQGYEQYF.

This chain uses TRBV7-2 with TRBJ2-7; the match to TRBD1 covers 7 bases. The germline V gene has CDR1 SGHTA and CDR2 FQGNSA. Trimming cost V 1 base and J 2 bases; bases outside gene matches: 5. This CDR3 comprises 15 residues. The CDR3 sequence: CASSLVGDRAYEQYF. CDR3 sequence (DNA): TGTGCCAGCAGCTTAGTGGGGGACAGAGCCTACGAGCAGTACTTC.

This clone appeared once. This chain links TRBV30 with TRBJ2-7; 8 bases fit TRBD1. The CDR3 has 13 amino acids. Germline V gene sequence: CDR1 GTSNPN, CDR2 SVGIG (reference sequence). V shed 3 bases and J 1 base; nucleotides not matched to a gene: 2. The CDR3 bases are TGTGCCTGGAGAGGACAGGGTTCCTACGAGCAGTACTTC. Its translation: CAWRGQGSYEQYF.

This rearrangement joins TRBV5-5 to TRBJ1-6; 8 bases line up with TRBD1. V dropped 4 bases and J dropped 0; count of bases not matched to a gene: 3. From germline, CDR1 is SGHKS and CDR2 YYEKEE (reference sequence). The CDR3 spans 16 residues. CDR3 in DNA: TGTGCCAGCAGCGCCGGACAGGGCTCCTATAATTCACCCCTCCACTTT. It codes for CASSAGQGSYNSPLHF. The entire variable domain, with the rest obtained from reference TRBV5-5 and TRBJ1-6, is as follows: DAGVTQSPTHLIKTRGQQVTLRCSPISGHKSVSWYQQVLGQGPQFIFQYYEKEERGRGNFPDRFSARQFPNYSSELNVNALLLGDSALYLCASSAGQGSYNSPLHFGNGTRLTVT.

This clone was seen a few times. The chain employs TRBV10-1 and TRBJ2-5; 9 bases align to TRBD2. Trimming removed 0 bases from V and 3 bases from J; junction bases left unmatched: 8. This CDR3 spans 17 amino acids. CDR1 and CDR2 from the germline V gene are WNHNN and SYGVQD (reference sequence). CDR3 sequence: CASSESCSGGLKETQYF. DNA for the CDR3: TGCGCCAGCAGTGAGTCGTGCAGCGGGGGGCTTAAAGAGACCCAGTACTTC.

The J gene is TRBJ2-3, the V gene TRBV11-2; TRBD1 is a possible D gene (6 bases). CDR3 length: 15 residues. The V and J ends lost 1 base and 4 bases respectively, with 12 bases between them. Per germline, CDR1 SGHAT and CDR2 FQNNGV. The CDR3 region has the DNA TGTGCCAGCAGCTTAGTGGGGGCGGGTCCAGATACGCAGTATTTT. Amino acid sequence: CASSLVGAGPDTQYF. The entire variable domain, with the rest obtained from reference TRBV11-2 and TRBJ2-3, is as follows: EAGVAQSPRYKIIEKRQSVAFWCNPISGHATLYWYQQILGQGPKLLIQFQNNGVVDDSQLPKDRFSAERLKGVDSTLKIQPAKLEDSAVYLCASSLVGAGPDTQYFGPGTRLTVL.

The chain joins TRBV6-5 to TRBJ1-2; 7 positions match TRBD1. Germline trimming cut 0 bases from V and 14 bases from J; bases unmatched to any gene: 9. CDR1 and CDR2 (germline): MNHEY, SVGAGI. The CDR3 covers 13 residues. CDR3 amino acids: CASSYSTLGQPTF. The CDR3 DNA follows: TGTGCCAGCAGTTACTCGACTCTGGGACAGCCTACCTTC.

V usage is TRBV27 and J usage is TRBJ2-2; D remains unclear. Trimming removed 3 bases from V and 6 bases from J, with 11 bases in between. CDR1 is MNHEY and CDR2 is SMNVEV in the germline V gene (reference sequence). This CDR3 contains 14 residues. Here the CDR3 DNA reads TGTGCCAGCAGTTTGAAGATAGTATCCGGGGAGCTGTTTTTT. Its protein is CASSLKIVSGELFF.

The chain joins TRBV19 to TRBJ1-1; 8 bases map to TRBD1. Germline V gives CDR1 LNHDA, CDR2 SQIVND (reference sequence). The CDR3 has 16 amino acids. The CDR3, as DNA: TGTGCTTCAAAAGAAACCCTCAGGGGGCGAAGCACTGAAGCTTTCTTT. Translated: CASKETLRGRSTEAFF.

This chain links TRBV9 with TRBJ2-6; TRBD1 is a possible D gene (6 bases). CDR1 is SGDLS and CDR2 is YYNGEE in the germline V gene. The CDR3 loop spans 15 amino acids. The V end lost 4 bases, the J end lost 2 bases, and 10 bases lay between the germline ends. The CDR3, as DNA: TGTGCCAGCAGCTCCCACAGGGCTGGGGCCAACGTCCTGACTTTC. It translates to CASSSHRAGANVLTF.

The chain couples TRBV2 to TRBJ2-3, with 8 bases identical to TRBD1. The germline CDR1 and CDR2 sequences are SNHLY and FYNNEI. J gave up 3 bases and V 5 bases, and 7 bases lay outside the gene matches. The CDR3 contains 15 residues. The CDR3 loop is CASSFPDRGTDTQYF. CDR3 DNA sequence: TGTGCCAGCAGTTTCCCCGACAGGGGAACAGATACGCAGTATTTT.

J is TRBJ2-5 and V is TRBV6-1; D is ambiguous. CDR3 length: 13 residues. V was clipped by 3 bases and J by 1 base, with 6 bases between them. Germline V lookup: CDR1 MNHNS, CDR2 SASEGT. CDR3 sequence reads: CASSEPVQETQYF. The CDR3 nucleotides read TGTGCCAGCAGTGAGCCAGTCCAAGAGACCCAGTACTTC.

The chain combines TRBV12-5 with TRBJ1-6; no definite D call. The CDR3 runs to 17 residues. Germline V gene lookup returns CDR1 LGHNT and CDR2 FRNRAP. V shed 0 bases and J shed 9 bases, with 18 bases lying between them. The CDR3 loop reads CASGLVPGYVGGSPLHF. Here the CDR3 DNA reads TGTGCTAGTGGTTTGGTACCCGGGTACGTCGGAGGTTCACCCCTCCACTTT.

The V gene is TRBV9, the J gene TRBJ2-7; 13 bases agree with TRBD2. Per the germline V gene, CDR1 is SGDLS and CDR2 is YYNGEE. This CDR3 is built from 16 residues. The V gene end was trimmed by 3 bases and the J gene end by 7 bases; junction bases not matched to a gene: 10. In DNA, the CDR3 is TGTGCCAGCAGCGGACTAGCGGGGGGCTCGTTTGAAGAGCAGTACTTC. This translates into CASSGLAGGSFEEQYF.